The rows below give T cell receptor beta chains drawn from one sample of a study of blood T cell repertoires in COVID-19. This table comes from immunoSEQ multiplex PCR, and its TCRdb copy is limited to in-frame clones, with some not included. Of under 250,000 clones in the sample, under 85% are singletons; the top ten hold about 1.8%. The sequenced sample consisted of PBMCs or T cells enriched from blood (not recorded which). These receptors came from a man in his 60s who had recovered from COVID-19. The CDR3 runs from the conserved cysteine through the conserved F or W.

v_gene: TRBV5-5
CDR3aa: CASSFTGGITEAFF

v_gene: TRBV30
CDR3aa: CAWSVQSFVLFF

v_gene: TRBV2
CDR3aa: CASIPTGSGNTIYF

v_gene: TRBV30
CDR3aa: CAWSVRGSQFF

v_gene: TRBV6-1
CDR3aa: CASSVAGQGLGYTF

v_gene: TRBV19
CDR3aa: CASMDREGSPLHF

v_gene: TRBV4-3
CDR3aa: CASSQDLGQGGQPQHF

v_gene: TRBV11-3
CDR3aa: CASSPQGQVSTEAFF

v_gene: TRBV24-1
CDR3aa: CATGGQGDTGELFF

v_gene: TRBV5-1
CDR3aa: CASSQGSSYNEQFF

v_gene: TRBV20-1
CDR3aa: CSASAHGGSRSGYTF

v_gene: TRBV7-3
CDR3aa: CASSRGGNTEAFF